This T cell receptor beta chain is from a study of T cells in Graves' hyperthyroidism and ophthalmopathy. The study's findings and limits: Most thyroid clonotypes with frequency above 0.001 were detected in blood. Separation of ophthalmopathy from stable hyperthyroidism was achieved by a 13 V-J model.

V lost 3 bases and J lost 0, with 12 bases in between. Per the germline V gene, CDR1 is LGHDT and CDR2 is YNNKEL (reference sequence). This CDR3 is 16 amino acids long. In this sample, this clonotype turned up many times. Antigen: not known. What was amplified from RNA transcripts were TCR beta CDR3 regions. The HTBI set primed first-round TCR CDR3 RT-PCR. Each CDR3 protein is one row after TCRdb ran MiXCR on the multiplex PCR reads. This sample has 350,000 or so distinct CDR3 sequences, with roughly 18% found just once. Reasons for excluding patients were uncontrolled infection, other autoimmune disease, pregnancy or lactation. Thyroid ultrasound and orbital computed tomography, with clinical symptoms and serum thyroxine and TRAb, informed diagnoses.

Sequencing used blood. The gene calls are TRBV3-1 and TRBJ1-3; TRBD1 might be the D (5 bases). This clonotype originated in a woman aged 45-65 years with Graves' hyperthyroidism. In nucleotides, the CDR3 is TGTGCCAGCAGCCACGGGACCATTTACTCTGGAAACACCATATATTTT. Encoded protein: CASSHGTIYSGNTIYF.